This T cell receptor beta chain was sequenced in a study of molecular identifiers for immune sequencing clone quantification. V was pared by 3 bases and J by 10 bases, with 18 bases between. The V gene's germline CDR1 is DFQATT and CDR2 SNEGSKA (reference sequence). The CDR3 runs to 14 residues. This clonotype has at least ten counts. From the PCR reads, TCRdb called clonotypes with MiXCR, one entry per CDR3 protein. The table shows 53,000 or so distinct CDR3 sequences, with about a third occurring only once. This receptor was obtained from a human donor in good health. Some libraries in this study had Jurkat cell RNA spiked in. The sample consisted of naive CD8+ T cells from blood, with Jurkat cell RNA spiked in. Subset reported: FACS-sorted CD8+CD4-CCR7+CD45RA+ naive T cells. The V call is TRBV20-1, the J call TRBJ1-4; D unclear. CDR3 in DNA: TGCAGTGCTAGCCACCCCCGTAGGTCTGGAAAACTGTTTTTT. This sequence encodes CSASHPRRSGKLFF.